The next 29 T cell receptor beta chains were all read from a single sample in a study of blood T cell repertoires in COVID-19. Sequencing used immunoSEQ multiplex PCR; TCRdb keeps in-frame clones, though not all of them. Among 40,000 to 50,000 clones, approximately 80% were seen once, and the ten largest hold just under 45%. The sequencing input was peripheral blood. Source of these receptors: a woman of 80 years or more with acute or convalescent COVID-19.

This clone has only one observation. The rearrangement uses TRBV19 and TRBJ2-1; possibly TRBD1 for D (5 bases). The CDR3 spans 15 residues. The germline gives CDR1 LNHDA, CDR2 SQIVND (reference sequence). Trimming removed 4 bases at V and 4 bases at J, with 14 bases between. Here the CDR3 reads CASSKGQIPYNEQFF. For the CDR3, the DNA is TGTGCCAGTAGTAAGGGGCAGATACCTTACAATGAGCAGTTCTTC.

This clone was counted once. The CDR3 loop reads CASSTRRDRTNQPQHF. Written as DNA, the CDR3 is TGTGCCAGTAGTACACGGCGGGACAGAACAAATCAGCCCCAGCATTTT. The genes are TRBV19 and TRBJ1-5; 7 positions match TRBD1. CDR3 size: 16 residues. Trimming removed 4 bases from V and 4 bases from J; junction bases left unmatched: 10. CDR1 and CDR2 (germline): LNHDA, SQIVND (reference sequence). The entire variable domain, with the rest obtained from reference TRBV19 and TRBJ1-5, is as follows: DGGITQSPKYLFRKEGQNVTLSCEQNLNHDAMYWYRQDPGQGLRLIYYSQIVNDFQKGDIAEGYSVSREKKESFPLTVTSAQKNPTAFYLCASSTRRDRTNQPQHFGDGTRLSIL.

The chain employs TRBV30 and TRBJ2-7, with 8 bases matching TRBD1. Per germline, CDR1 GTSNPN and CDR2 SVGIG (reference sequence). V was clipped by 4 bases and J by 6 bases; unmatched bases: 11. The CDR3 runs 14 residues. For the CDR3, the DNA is TGTGCCTGGAAGACAGGGGCCGCGGAGGGCGAGCAGTACTTC. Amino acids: CAWKTGAAEGEQYF.

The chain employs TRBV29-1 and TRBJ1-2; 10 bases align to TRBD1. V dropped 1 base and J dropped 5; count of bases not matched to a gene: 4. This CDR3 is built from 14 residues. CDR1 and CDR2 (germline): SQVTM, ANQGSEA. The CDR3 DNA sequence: TGCAGCGTTGAAGGGGACAGGGGAGAATATGGCTACACCTTC. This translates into CSVEGDRGEYGYTF.

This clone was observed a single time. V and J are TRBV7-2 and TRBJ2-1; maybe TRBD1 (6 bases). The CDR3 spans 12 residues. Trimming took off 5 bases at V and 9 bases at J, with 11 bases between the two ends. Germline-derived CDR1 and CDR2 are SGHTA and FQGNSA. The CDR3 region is CASSATGFEQFF. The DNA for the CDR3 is TGTGCCAGCAGCGCCACAGGGTTTGAGCAGTTCTTC.

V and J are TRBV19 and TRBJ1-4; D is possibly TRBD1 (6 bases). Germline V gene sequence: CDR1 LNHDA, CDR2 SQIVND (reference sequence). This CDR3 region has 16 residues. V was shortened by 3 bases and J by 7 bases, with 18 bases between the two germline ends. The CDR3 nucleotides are TGTGCCAGTAGTATTGGCCCGGGGGGCGCAGGTGAAAAACTGTTTTTT. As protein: CASSIGPGGAGEKLFF.

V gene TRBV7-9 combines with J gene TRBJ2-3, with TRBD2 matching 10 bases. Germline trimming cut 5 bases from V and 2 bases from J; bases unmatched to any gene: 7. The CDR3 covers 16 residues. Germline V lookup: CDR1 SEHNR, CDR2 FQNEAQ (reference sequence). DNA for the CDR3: TGTGCCAGCAGCCTCCGGCTAGCGGGGGACACAGATACGCAGTATTTT. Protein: CASSLRLAGDTDTQYF. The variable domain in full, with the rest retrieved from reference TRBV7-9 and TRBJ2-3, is DTGVSQNPRHKITKRGQNVTFRCDPISEHNRLYWYRQTLGQGPEFLTYFQNEAQLEKSRLLSDRFSAERPKGSFSTLEIQRTEQGDSAMYLCASSLRLAGDTDTQYFGPGTRLTVL.

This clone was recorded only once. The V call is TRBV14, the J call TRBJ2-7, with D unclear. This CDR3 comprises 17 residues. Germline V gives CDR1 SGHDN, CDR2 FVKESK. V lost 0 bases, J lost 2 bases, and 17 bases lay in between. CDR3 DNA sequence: TGTGCCAGCAGCCAAGATCTTTCGCCGGGTTATCCCTACGAGCAGTACTTC. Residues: CASSQDLSPGYPYEQYF.

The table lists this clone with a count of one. CDR3 bases: TGTGCCAGCAGCTTAGCCAGGGATGGAAAAGATACGCAGTATTTT. Its protein is CASSLARDGKDTQYF. The chain recombines TRBV11-2 with TRBJ2-3, with a tentative D call TRBD1 (5 bases). V was cut by 1 base and J by 5 bases, with 13 bases left in between. Germline V gene data show CDR1 as SGHAT and CDR2 as FQNNGV. The CDR3 has 15 residues. Together with reference TRBV11-2 and TRBJ2-3, the CDR3 gives the full variable domain: EAGVAQSPRYKIIEKRQSVAFWCNPISGHATLYWYQQILGQGPKLLIQFQNNGVVDDSQLPKDRFSAERLKGVDSTLKIQPAKLEDSAVYLCASSLARDGKDTQYFGPGTRLTVL.

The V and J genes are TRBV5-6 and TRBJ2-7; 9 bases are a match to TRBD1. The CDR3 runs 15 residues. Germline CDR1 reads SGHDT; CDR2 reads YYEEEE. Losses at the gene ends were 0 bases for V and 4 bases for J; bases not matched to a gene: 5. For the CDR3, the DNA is TGTGCCAGCAGCTTGGTCGGGACAGGGAATTACGAGCAGTACTTC. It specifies CASSLVGTGNYEQYF.

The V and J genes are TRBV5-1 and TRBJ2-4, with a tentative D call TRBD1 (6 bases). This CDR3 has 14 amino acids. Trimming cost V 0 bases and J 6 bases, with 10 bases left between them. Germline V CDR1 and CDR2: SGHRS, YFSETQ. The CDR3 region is CASSLEGRGNIQYF. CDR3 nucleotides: TGCGCCAGCAGCTTGGAGGGCAGGGGAAACATTCAGTACTTC.

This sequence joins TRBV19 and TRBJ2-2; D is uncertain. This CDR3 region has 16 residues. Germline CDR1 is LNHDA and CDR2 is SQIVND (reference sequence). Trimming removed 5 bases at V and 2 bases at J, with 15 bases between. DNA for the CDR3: TGTGCCAGTAGTCCTCGAGAGGCCCCCAACACCGGGGAGCTGTTTTTT. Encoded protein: CASSPREAPNTGELFF.

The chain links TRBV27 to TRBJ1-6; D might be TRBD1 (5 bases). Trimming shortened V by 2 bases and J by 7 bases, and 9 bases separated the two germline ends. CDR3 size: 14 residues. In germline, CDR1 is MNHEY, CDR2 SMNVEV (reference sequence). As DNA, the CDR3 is TGTGCCAGCAGTTTACGCCGGGGGAATTCACCCCTCCACTTT. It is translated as CASSLRRGNSPLHF.

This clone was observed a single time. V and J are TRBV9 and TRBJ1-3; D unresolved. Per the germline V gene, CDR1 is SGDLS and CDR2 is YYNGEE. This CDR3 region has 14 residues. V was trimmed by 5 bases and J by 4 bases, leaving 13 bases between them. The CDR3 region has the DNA TGTGCCAGCAGTTCAGGAGGGTCGGGAAACACCATATATTTT. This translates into CASSSGGSGNTIYF.

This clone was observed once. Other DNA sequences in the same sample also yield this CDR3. CDR3 sequence (DNA): TGTGCCAGCAGCCTCACAGGGGGCTATGGCTACACCTTC. This codes for CASSLTGGYGYTF. The chain carries TRBV3-1 (or the pseudogene TRBV3-2) and TRBJ1-2; 8 bases map to TRBD1. This CDR3 has 13 residues. The germline V gene encodes CDR1 LGHDT and CDR2 YNNKEL (reference sequence). Trimming cost V 4 bases and J 4 bases; bases outside gene matches: 2.

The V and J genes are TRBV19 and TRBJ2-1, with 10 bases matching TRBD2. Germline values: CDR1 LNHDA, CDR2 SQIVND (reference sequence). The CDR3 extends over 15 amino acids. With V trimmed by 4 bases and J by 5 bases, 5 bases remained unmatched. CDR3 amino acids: CASSTLAGVNNEQFF. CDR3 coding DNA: TGTGCCAGTAGTACCCTAGCGGGGGTTAACAATGAGCAGTTCTTC.

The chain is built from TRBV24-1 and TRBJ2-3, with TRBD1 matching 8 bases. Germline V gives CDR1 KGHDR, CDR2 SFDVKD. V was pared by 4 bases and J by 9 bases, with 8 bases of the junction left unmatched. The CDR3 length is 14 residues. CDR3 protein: CATSDPRTGNTQYF. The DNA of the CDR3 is TGTGCCACCAGTGACCCACGGACAGGGAACACGCAGTATTTT.

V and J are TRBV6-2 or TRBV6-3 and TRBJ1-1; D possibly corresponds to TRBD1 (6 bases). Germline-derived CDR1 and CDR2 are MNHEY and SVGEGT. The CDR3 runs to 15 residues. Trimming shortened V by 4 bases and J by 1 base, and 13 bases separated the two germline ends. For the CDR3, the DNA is TGTGCCAGCAGTTCCCTAGGGGGGGAGAACACTGAAGCTTTCTTT. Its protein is CASSSLGGENTEAFF.

CDR3 DNA sequence: TGTGCCAGCCAAGACCGGCGGGGGTCTGGAAACACCATATATTTT. Protein product: CASQDRRGSGNTIYF. The V and J genes are TRBV6-5 and TRBJ1-3; D might be TRBD1 (5 bases). The CDR3 consists of 15 residues. The germline CDR1 and CDR2 sequences are MNHEY and SVGAGI. V was shortened by 8 bases and J by 1 base, with 15 bases between the two germline ends.

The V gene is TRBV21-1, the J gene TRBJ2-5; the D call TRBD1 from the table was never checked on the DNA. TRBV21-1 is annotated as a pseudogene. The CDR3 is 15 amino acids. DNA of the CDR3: TGTGCCAGCAGCACAGACAGGGACATCCAAGAGACCCAGTACTTC. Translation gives CASSTDRDIQETQYF.

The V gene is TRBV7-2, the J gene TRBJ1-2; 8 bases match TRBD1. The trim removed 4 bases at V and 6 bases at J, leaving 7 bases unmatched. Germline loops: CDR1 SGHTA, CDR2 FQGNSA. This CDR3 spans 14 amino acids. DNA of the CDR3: TGTGCCAGCAGCTGGGGGGGACAGGAGCATGGCTACACCTTC. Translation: CASSWGGQEHGYTF.

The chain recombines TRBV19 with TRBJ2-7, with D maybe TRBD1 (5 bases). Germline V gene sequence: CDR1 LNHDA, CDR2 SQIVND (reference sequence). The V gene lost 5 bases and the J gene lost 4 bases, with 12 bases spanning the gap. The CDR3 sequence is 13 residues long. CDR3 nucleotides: TGTGCCAGTAGTTTAATTCAGGGTTACGAGCAGTACTTC. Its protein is CASSLIQGYEQYF. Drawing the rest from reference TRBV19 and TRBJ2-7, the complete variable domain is DGGITQSPKYLFRKEGQNVTLSCEQNLNHDAMYWYRQDPGQGLRLIYYSQIVNDFQKGDIAEGYSVSREKKESFPLTVTSAQKNPTAFYLCASSLIQGYEQYFGPGTRLTVT.

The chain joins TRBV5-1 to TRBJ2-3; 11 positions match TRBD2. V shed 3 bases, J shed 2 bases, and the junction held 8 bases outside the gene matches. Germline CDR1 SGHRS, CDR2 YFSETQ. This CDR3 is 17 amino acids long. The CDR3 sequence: CASSSGLAVTLTDTQYF. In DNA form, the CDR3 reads TGCGCCAGCAGCTCGGGACTAGCGGTGACTCTCACAGATACGCAGTATTTT.

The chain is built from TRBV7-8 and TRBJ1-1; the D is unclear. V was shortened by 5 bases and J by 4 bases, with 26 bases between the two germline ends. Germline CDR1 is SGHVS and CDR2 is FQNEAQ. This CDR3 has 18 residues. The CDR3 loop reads CASSLKHAVRRIGTEAFF. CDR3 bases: TGTGCCAGCAGCCTCAAACACGCCGTCCGCAGGATTGGCACTGAAGCTTTCTTT.

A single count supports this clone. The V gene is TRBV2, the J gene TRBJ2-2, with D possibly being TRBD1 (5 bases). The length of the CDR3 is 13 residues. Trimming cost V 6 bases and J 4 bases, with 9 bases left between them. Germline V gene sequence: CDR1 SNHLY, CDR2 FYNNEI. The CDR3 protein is CASSQGSTGELFF. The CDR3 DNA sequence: TGTGCCAGCAGCCAGGGTTCCACCGGGGAGCTGTTTTTT.

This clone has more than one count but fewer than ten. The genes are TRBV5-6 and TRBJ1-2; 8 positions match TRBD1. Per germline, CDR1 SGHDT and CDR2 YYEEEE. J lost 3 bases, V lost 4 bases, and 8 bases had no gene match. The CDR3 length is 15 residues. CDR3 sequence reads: CASSPLDRVDYGYTF. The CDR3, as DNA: TGTGCCAGCAGCCCGTTGGACAGGGTCGACTATGGCTACACCTTC.

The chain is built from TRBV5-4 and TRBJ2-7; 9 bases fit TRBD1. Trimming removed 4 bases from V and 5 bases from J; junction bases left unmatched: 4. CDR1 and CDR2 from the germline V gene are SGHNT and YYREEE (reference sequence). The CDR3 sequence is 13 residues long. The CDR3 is CASSPDRGDEQYF. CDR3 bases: TGTGCCAGCAGCCCTGACAGGGGGGACGAGCAGTACTTC. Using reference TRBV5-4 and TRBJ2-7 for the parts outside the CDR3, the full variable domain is ETGVTQSPTHLIKTRGQQVTLRCSSQSGHNTVSWYQQALGQGPQFIFQYYREEENGRGNFPPRFSGLQFPNYSSELNVNALELDDSALYLCASSPDRGDEQYFGPGTRLTVT.

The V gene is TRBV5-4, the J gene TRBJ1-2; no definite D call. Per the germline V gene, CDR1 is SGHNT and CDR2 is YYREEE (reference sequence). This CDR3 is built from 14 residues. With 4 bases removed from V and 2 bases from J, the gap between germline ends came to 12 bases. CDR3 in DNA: TGTGCCAGCAGCCCTACGTCGGGGAACTATGGCTACACCTTC. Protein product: CASSPTSGNYGYTF.

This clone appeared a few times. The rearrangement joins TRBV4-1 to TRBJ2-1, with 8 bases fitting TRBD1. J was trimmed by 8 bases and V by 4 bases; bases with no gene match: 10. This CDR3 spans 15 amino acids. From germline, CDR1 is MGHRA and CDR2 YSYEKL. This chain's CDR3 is CASSRSETGVDEQFF. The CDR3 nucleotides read TGCGCCAGCAGCCGGAGCGAGACAGGGGTGGATGAGCAGTTCTTC.